A selection of T cell receptor beta chains follows, all from one sample in a study of blood T cell repertoires in COVID-19. Measured with immunoSEQ multiplex PCR; TCRdb has only the in-frame clones, and not every one. The profile shows some 120,000 clones, 88% of them singletons. Sequencing was done on a sample of peripheral blood. The receptors were gathered from a man aged 50 or older with acute or convalescent COVID-19. Each CDR3 is given with its conserved first and last residue. The D gene is left open where the match is weak. Only some rows state a clone size, as once, few, many or a class for expanded clones.

>TRBV7-8|TRBJ2-7|NA|TRBD2
TGTGCCAGCAGCCCGCGGGAGGGCCTAACGGAGCAGTACTTC
CASSPREGLTEQYF
>TRBV2|TRBJ2-7|NA|TRBD2
TGTGCCAGCAGTGATCCTAGCGGGAGAGGCGAGCAGTACTTC
CASSDPSGRGEQYF
>TRBV13|TRBJ2-7|NA|NA
TGTGCCAGCAGCTTAGTGTCTAGCGATTCCAACGAGCAGTACTTC
CASSLVSSDSNEQYF
>TRBV6-4|TRBJ2-2|NA|NA
TGTGCCAGCAGTGCGGGAGAAAACACCGGGGAGCTGTTTTTT
CASSAGENTGELFF
>TRBV3-1/TRBV3-2|TRBJ1-2|NA|NA
TGTGCCAGCAGCCGCCAAACAGTCCCCTATGGCTACACCTTC
CASSRQTVPYGYTF
>TRBV5-1|TRBJ2-1|NA|TRBD2
TGCGCCAGCAGCTCGACCGGGACTAGCGGGATCTATGAGCAGTTCTTC
CASSSTGTSGIYEQFF
>TRBV6-2/TRBV6-3|TRBJ2-5|once|NA
TGTGCCAGCAGCCGGTTGCGGACAACACAAGAGACCCAGTACTTC
CASSRLRTTQETQYF
>TRBV6-5|TRBJ2-7|NA|NA
TGTGCCAGCAGTTCACAGGGCGAGCAGTACTTC
CASSSQGEQYF
>TRBV19|TRBJ1-5|few|TRBD1
TGTGCCAGTAGTACAGACAGGGGTAATCAGCCCCAGCATTTT
CASSTDRGNQPQHF
>TRBV21-1|TRBJ2-1|NA|NA
TGTGCCAGCAGCAAAGAGCGGGATGACTCCTACAATGAGCAGTTCTTC
CASSKERDDSYNEQFF
>TRBV27|TRBJ2-1|NA|TRBD1
TGTGCCAGCAGTTCACCAGGGGGTGGTGACCTGTTGGCTTACAATGAGCAGTTCTTC
CASSSPGGGDLLAYNEQFF
>TRBV7-2|TRBJ1-1|NA|NA
TGTGCCAGCAGCTTAGACAGAGCGAACACTGAAGCTTTCTTT
CASSLDRANTEAFF
>TRBV27|TRBJ2-1|NA|NA
TGTGCCAGCAGTTTGCGGGGCTTCCTGCAGTTCTTC
CASSLRGFLQFF
>TRBV25-1|TRBJ1-4|NA|NA
TGTGCCAGCAGTGAACTCCGAGCAGGGGAATTCAATGAAAAACTGTTTTTT
CASSELRAGEFNEKLFF
>TRBV6-5|TRBJ1-5|NA|TRBD1
TGTGCCAGCAGTAAGGGACAGGGAGGCCAGCCCCAGCATTTT
CASSKGQGGQPQHF
>TRBV14|TRBJ2-7|NA|NA
TGTGCCAGCAGCCAAGATGCCCGAGTTGGTTCCTACGAGCAGTACTTC
CASSQDARVGSYEQYF
>TRBV24-1|TRBJ1-5|NA|TRBD1
TGTGCCACCAGTGATTCGGGACAGGGTCCTATGAATCAGCCCCAGCATTTT
CATSDSGQGPMNQPQHF
>TRBV19|TRBJ2-2|NA|NA
TGTGCCAGTAGTATTCTAGCACAGAACACCGGGGAGCTGTTTTTT
CASSILAQNTGELFF
>TRBV19|TRBJ2-7|NA|NA
TGTGCCAGTAAGGAACAGGGTACCTACGAGCAGTACTTC
CASKEQGTYEQYF
>TRBV11-2|TRBJ2-1|few|TRBD2
TGTGCCAGCAGCACTAGCGGGAGTAGCTACAATGAGCAGTTCTTC
CASSTSGSSYNEQFF
>TRBV5-1|TRBJ1-6|NA|TRBD1
TGCGCCAGCAGCCTCGAATTGACAGGGGGAAGCTCACCCCTCCACTTT
CASSLELTGGSSPLHF
>TRBV21-1|TRBJ2-3|NA|NA
TGTGCCAGCAGCAAGTCCGGGACTAGCGGAGGAATCACAGATACGCAGTATTTT
CASSKSGTSGGITDTQYF
>TRBV5-4|TRBJ2-7|NA|TRBD2
TGTGCCAGCAGCCGGGGACTAGGGGTCTACGAGCAGTACTTC
CASSRGLGVYEQYF
>TRBV19|TRBJ2-7|NA|NA
TGTGCCAGTAGGGCAGGCGGGCATTACGAGCAGTACTTC
CASRAGGHYEQYF
>TRBV10-3|TRBJ2-2|NA|NA
TGTGCCACTCATTCCGGGGGCGGGGAGCTGTTTTTT
CATHSGGGELFF
>TRBV18|TRBJ1-2|NA|NA
TGTGCCAGCTCACCACCGGGGAGGGACTATGGCTACACCTTC
CASSPPGRDYGYTF
>TRBV27|TRBJ1-2|NA|NA
TGTGCCAGCAGTCCGATATGGAGAGCTAACTATGGCTACACCTTC
CASSPIWRANYGYTF
>TRBV3-1/TRBV3-2|TRBJ2-7|NA|TRBD2
TGTGCCAGCAGTTTTAGCGGGACTTCCTACGAGCAGTACTTC
CASSFSGTSYEQYF
>TRBV7-2|TRBJ1-1|NA|NA
TGTGCCAGCAGCTTAAGGACAGCAAACACTGAAGCTTTCTTT
CASSLRTANTEAFF
>TRBV6-1|TRBJ1-3|NA|TRBD1
TGTGCCAGCAGTGCCCGGACAGGGGTTCAGGACCTCTCTGGAAACACCATATATTTT
CASSARTGVQDLSGNTIYF